The sequence of this T cell receptor beta chain was determined in a study of blood T cells in healthy people across ages (dated by TCRdb to 2014 to 2015). Broadly, across the study: In model experiments, roughly one uniquely barcoded TCR beta cDNA molecule per two T cells was captured by template switching. Age-related changes in TCR beta repertoire diversity were measured in the study by deep sequencing normalized with unique cDNA molecular identifiers. The donors were divided into four age groups: young (average approximately 15 years), middle-aged (around 37), aged (roughly 60) and long-lived (around 87). Two additional independent replicas of 1 million unique cDNA reads from the same blood draw were analyzed for two donors (one aged 18 to 30 and one aged 80 or older).

Donors were 30 to 45 systemically healthy Caucasian individuals from Russia aged roughly 6 to 95 years. Approximately 9.3 milliliters of peripheral blood were drawn from each donor into EDTA-treated Vacutainer tubes. Ficoll-Paque density-gradient centrifugation was used to isolate PBMCs, with at least 6 million obtained per sample. Trizol reagent was used to extract total RNA from PBMCs, with at least 6 micrograms per sample. For every donor, an aliquot of PBMCs went through flow cytometry to measure the percentages of naive CD45RAhigh/CD27high T cells. The library came from 5' RACE. TCRdb records Illumina HiSeq 2500 as the sequencer. A second PCR of roughly 6 to 11 cycles was run with a J-beta primer mix and a sample-barcoded 5' primer. Each TCR beta cDNA molecule received a unique molecular identifier from a template-switch 5' adaptor carrying 12 random nucleotides. At least 2.5 million CDR3-containing paired-end reads were obtained from each sample. First-strand cDNA was synthesized from all RNA with the Mint cDNA synthesis kit, primed by a TRBC-specific oligonucleotide. Following uracil-DNA glycosylase treatment, all cDNA underwent a first 18-cycle PCR with the universal primers M1SS and BC2_uni_R. The paper's processing steps were these. Each sample was normalized by randomly selecting 1 million high-quality reads, each carrying a distinct molecular identifier. Reads sharing molecular identifiers were discarded rather than binned into consensus sequences. MiTCR, with a Q25 quality threshold and the strictest error-elimination algorithm, was used for CDR3 identification, clonotype clustering and error correction. A nonparametric unseen species model using Euler transformation provided a lower-bound estimate of total TCR beta diversity. Through fastp at Q25 and MiXCR, TCRdb rebuilt clones from the public reads, retaining in-frame beta chains. One record per CDR3 amino acid sequence lists the most common genes and DNA. TCRdb, not the original authors, processed these V and J calls. The sample table records about 840,000 distinct CDR3 sequences; roughly 29% of these occur just once. The ten biggest clones cover roughly a tenth of the sample.

General study outcomes and caveats: The percentage of naive T cells measured by flow cytometry correlated strongly with observed TCR beta diversity. Bulk unsorted PBMC profiling prevented conclusive comparison of naive and antigen-experienced compartments. Donor CMV infection status was unknown, potentially confounding age-related changes in expanded clonotypes. Compared with the aged group, the long-lived group had more naive CD4+ T cells, fewer expanded clones and increased TCR diversity, suggesting age selection. As age increased, observed TCR beta diversity per million T cells dropped in a roughly linear way, and a significant reduction was already evident by age roughly 40. Estimates of total diversity based on one million sequenced T cells were regarded as lower bounds and as underestimates.

As to this clonotype: What antigen it recognizes has not been identified. No much larger clone is present one base from it, and per-base qualities are unavailable.

Measured from the cysteine to the phenylalanine, the CDR3 is 14 residues long. The sequence is cut down to CDR3 DNA, 42 bases in frame from base 1. CDR1 and CDR2 were assigned from the germline V gene (reference sequence) as DFQATT and SNEGSKA. Trimming leaves V shorter by 3 bases and J shorter by 7 bases, with the junction holding 8 bases beyond the gene matches. This same sample was also part of a study on T cells of mothers and their children. The second study reports: Donors were nine systemically healthy Caucasian individuals: three mothers and their six children. cDNA synthesis used all of the extracted RNA, with around 1.5 ug of RNA in each 15 ul reaction. In the second PCR, sample barcodes and 2-4 random nucleotides were introduced via the M1S primer. Each mother yielded over 10 million TCR beta CDR3 reads and each child roughly 3 million reads. TCR recombination output is similarly shaped by thymic selection in related and unrelated pairs, with a minor effect exerted by inherited differences. Normalized repertoire overlap in related mother-child pairs was always slightly higher than in unrelated mother-child pairs, but the difference was never significant. With a sensitivity of about 100 clones per million clonotypes, no persistent microchimeric T cell clones were detected. Deep NGS was used in the study to compare the TCR beta repertoires of mothers and children and to look for features that separate related mother-child pairs from unrelated individuals. On average, the children were about 10 +/- 4 years old, while the mothers were around 42 +/- 4 years old. Libraries were sequenced on Illumina HiSeq 2000 with 100+100 nt paired-end reads after adapter ligation with NEBNext reagents. To prevent cross-contamination, the mother and child libraries were prepared one month apart and sequenced in separate runs. For each donor, between roughly 450,000 and 2,300,000 distinct TCR beta clonotypes were identified. Naive TCR beta clonotypes were estimated from low-frequency clonotypes matched to each donor's FACS-determined naive share, without sorting.

The origin of this receptor is a middle-aged woman in good health. The chain is assembled from TRBV20-1 and TRBJ2-1; a stretch of 8 junction bases matches TRBD2. Sequencing used blood. The sequenced DNA: TGCAGTGCTAGCGGGGGGGCCCTATGGAATGAGCAGTTCTTC. It translates as CSASGGALWNEQFF.